This passage covers 5 T cell receptor beta chains from one sample sequenced in a study of cytomegalovirus exposure and HLA in healthy donors. Both 60 Vbeta primers and 13 Jbeta primers went into the PCR. Assay: immunoSEQ multiplex PCR; the TCRdb copy retains only in-frame clones and omits some. The sample has more than 95,000 clones, roughly 74% seen once. The sequencing input was PBMCs. The receptors were sampled from a man between 35 and 55 years old in good health and CMV-seronegative.

The rearrangement uses TRBV7-2 and TRBJ2-5; the D gene is possibly TRBD1 (5 bases). The J call may be mistaken, given a closer DNA end match to TRBJ2-7. Germline values: CDR1 SGHTA, CDR2 FQGNSA. The CDR3 sequence is 15 residues long. CDR3 sequence (DNA): TGTGCCAGCAGCTTTGGGGCGGTCCGGGCCTACGAGCAGTACTTC. Translated, it gives CASSFGAVRAYEQYF.

The chain is built from TRBV13 and TRBJ1-2, with D uncertain. CDR3 length equals 15 residues. CDR1 PRHDT and CDR2 FYEKMQ come from the germline V gene (reference sequence). Between the trimmed V and J ends, which lost 0 bases and 8 bases, there was a span of 16 bases. The DNA of the CDR3 is TGTGCCAGCAGCTTAGGCGAGGCAATTATCTACGGCTACACCTTC. This translates into CASSLGEAIIYGYTF.

The gene calls are TRBV4-1 and TRBJ2-3; D not certain. V lost 4 bases, J lost 0 bases, and 8 bases lay in between. Germline V CDR1 and CDR2: MGHRA, YSYEKL. The CDR3 extends over 14 amino acids. The CDR3 region is CASSPSRSTDTQYF. CDR3 DNA sequence: TGCGCCAGCAGCCCCTCCCGGAGCACAGATACGCAGTATTTT.

Details on this clone: The junction departs from germline at one end; a sequencing error may be responsible. This chain uses TRBV7-6 with TRBJ2-7, with D tentatively TRBD2 (5 bases). CDR1 is SGHVS and CDR2 is FNYEAQ in the germline V gene. The CDR3 is 15 amino acids. In DNA form, the CDR3 reads TGTGTCAGCAGCTTATCGGACTCAGTCTCGGGGGAGCAGTACTTC. This encodes CVSSLSDSVSGEQYF.

The chain links TRBV7-2 to TRBJ2-3, with TRBD1 matching over 7 bases. V gave up 7 bases and J gave up 3 bases; unmatched junction bases: 4. The CDR3 length is 13 residues. Germline V lookup: CDR1 SGHTA, CDR2 FQGNSA. The CDR3 protein is CASKAGGTDTQYF. For the CDR3, the DNA is TGTGCCAGCAAGGCAGGGGGAACAGATACGCAGTATTTT. The whole variable domain, filled in from reference TRBV7-2 and TRBJ2-3, reads GAGVSQSPSNKVTEKGKDVELRCDPISGHTALYWYRQSLGQGLEFLIYFQGNSAPDKSGLPSDRFSAERTGGSVSTLTIQRTQQEDSAVYLCASKAGGTDTQYFGPGTRLTVL.